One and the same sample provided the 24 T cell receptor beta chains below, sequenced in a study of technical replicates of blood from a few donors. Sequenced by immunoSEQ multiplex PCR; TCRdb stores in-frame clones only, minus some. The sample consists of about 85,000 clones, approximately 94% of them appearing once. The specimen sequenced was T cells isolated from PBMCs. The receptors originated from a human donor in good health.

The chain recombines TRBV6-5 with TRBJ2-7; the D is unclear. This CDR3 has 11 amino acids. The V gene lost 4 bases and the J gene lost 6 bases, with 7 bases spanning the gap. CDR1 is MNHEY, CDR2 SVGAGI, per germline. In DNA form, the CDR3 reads TGTGCCAGCAGTTCGTCTCTCGAGCAGTACTTC. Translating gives CASSSSLEQYF.

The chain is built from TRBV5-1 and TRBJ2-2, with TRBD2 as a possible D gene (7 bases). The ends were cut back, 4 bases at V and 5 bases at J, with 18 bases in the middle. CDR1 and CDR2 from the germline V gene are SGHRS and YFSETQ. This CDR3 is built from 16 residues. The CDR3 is CASSATGRVRTGELFF. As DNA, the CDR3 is TGCGCCAGCAGCGCAACAGGGAGGGTACGAACCGGGGAGCTGTTTTTT.

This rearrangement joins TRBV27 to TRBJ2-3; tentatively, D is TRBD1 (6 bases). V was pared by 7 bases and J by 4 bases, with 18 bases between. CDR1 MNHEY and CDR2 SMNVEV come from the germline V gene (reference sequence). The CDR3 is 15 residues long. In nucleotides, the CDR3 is TGTGCCAGCACCGTGGTATGGGGGCTAGCAGATACGCAGTATTTT. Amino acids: CASTVVWGLADTQYF.

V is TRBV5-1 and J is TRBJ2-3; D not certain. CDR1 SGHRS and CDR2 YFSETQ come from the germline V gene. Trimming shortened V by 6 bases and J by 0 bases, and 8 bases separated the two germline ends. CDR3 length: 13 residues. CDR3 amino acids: CASNYLSTDTQYF. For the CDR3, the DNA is TGCGCCAGCAACTATCTAAGCACAGATACGCAGTATTTT.

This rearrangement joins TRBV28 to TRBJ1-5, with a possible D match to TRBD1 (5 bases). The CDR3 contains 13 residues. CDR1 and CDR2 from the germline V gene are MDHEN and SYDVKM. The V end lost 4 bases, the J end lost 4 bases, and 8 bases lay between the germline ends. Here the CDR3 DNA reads TGTGCCAGCAGTTCGGCAGGGAATCAGCCCCAGCATTTT. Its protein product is CASSSAGNQPQHF. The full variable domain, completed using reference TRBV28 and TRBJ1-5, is DVKVTQSSRYLVKRTGEKVFLECVQDMDHENMFWYRQDPGLGLRLIYFSYDVKMKEKGDIPEGYSVSREKKERFSLILESASTNQTSMYLCASSSAGNQPQHFGDGTRLSIL.

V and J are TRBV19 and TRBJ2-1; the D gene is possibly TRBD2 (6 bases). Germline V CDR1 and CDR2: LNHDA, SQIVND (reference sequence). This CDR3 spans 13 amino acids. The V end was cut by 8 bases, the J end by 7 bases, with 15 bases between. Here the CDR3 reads CASLARRGNEQFF. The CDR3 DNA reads TGTGCCAGTCTAGCGCGTCGGGGAAATGAGCAGTTCTTC.

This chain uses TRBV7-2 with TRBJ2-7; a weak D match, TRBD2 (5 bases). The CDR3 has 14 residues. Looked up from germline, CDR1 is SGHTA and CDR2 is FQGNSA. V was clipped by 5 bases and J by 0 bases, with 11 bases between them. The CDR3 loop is CASSPYGVSYEQYF. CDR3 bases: TGTGCCAGCAGCCCCTACGGGGTCTCCTACGAGCAGTACTTC.

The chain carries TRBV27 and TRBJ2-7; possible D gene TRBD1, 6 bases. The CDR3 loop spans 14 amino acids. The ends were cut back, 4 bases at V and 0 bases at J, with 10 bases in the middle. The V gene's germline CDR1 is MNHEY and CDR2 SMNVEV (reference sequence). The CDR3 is CASSWTESSYEQYF. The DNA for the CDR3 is TGTGCCAGCAGTTGGACAGAGAGCTCCTACGAGCAGTACTTC.

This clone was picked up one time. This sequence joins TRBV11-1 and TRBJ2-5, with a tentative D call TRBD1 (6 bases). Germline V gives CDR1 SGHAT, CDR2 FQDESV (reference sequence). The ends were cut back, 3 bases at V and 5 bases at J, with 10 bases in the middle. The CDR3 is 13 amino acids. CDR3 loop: CASSLGQGETQYF. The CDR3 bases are TGTGCCAGCAGCTTGGGTCAGGGGGAGACCCAGTACTTC. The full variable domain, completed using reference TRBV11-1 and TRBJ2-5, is EAEVAQSPRYKITEKSQAVAFWCDPISGHATLYWYRQILGQGPELLVQFQDESVVDDSQLPKDRFSAERLKGVDSTLKIQPAELGDSAMYLCASSLGQGETQYFGPGTRLLVL.

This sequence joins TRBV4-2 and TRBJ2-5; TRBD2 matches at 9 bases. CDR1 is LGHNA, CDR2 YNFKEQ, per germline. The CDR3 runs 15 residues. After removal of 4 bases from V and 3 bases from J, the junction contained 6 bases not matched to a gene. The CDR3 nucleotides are TGTGCCAGCAGCCCCCGACTAGCGGAGAAAGAGACCCAGTACTTC. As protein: CASSPRLAEKETQYF.

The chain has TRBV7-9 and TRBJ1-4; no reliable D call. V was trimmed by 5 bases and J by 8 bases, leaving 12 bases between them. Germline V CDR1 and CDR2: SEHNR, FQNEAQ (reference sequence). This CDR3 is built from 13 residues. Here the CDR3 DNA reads TGTGCCAGCAGCGGTGGAGGGAACGAAAAACTGTTTTTT. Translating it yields CASSGGGNEKLFF.

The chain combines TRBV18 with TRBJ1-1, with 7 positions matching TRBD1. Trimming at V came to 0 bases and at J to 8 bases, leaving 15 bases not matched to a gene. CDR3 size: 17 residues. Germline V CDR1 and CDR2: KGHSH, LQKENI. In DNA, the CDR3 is TGTGCCAGCTCACCACCGGAGGGGGCGAGGATTAACCTGGAAGCTTTCTTT. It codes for CASSPPEGARINLEAFF.

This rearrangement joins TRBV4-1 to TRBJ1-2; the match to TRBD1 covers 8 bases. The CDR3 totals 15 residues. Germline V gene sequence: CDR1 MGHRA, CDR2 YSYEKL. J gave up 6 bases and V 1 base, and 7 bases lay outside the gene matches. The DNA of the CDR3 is TGCGCCAGCAGCCAAGTGGGTGCAGGGGGCGATGGCTACACCTTC. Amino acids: CASSQVGAGGDGYTF.

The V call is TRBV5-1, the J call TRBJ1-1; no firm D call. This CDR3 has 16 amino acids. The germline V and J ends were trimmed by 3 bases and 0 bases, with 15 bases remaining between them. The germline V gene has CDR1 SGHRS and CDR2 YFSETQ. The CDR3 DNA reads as TGCGCCAGCAGCTCCCCTCCCAGGTCCCTGAACACTGAAGCTTTCTTT. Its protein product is CASSSPPRSLNTEAFF.

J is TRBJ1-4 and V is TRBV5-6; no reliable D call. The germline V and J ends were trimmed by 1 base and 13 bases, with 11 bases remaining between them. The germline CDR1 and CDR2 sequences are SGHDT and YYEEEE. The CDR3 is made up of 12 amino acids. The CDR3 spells CASSLPAGALFF. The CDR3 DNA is TGTGCCAGCAGCTTGCCTGCAGGCGCACTGTTTTTT. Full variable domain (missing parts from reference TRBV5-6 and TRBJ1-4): DAGVTQSPTHLIKTRGQQVTLRCSPKSGHDTVSWYQQALGQGPQFIFQYYEEEERQRGNFPDRFSGHQFPNYSSELNVNALLLGDSALYLCASSLPAGALFFGSGTQLSVL.

CDR3 nucleotide sequence: TGCGCCAGCAGCCAAGGACAGTTGATGCAAGAGACCCAGTACTTC. Its protein is CASSQGQLMQETQYF. The chain employs TRBV4-1 and TRBJ2-5; D might be TRBD1 (5 bases). The CDR3 spans 15 residues. Trimming shortened V by 1 base and J by 2 bases, and 11 bases separated the two germline ends. Germline lookup yields CDR1 MGHRA and CDR2 YSYEKL.

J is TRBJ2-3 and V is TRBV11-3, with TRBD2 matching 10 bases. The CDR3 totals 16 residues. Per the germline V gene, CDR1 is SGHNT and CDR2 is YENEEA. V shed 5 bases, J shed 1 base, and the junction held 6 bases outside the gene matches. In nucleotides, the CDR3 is TGTGCCAGCAGCCTACTAGCGGGGTATGGCACAGATACGCAGTATTTT. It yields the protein CASSLLAGYGTDTQYF.

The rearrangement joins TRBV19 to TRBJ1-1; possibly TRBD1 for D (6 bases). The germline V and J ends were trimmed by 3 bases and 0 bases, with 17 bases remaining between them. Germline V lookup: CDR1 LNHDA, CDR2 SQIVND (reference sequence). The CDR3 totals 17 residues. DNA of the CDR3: TGTGCCAGTAGTATTGGGGGCTTAGGAAATATGAACACTGAAGCTTTCTTT. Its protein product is CASSIGGLGNMNTEAFF.

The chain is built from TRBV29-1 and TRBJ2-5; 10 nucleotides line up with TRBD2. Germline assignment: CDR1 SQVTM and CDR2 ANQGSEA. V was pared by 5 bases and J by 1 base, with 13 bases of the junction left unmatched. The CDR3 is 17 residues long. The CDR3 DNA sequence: TGCAGCGTTCTCCCTGAACTAGCGGGGTTCCTCCAAGAGACCCAGTACTTC. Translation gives CSVLPELAGFLQETQYF.

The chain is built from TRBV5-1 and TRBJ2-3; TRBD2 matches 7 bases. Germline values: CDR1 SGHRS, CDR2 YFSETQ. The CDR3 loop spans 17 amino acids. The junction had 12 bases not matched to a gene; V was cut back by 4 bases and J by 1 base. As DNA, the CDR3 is TGCGCCAGCAGCCCCAACCCCGGGGACTACGGCACAGATACGCAGTATTTT. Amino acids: CASSPNPGDYGTDTQYF.

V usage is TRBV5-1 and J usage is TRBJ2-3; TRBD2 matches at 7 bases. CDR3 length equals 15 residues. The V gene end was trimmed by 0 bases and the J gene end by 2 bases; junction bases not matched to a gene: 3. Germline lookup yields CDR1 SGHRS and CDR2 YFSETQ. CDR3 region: CASSLEAGYTDTQYF. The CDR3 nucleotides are TGCGCCAGCAGCTTGGAAGCGGGGTACACAGATACGCAGTATTTT.

CDR3: CASTLGGQPQHF. CDR3 nucleotides: TGTGCCAGCACCCTGGGGGGTCAGCCCCAGCATTTT. V is TRBV7-9 and J is TRBJ1-5; D perhaps matches TRBD1 (5 bases). This CDR3 spans 12 amino acids. The V end lost 7 bases, the J end lost 6 bases, and 10 bases lay between the germline ends. The V gene's germline CDR1 is SEHNR and CDR2 FQNEAQ (reference sequence).

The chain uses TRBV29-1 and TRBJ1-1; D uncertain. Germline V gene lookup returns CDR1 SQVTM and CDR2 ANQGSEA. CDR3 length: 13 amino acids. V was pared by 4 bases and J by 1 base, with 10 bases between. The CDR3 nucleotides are TGCAGCGTTGCCATCCAGGCGAACACTGAAGCTTTCTTT. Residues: CSVAIQANTEAFF.

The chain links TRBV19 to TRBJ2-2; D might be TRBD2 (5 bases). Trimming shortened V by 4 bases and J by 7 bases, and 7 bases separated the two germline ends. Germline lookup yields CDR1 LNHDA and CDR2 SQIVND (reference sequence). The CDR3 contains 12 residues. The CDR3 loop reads CASSTGSGELFF. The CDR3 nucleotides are TGTGCCAGTAGTACGGGAAGCGGGGAGCTGTTTTTT.